The 19 T cell receptor beta chains below all came from one sample that was sequenced in a study of shared clonotypes between healthy human individuals. As defined, naive CD8 cells were CD45RO-negative and positively selected for CCR7, with terminally differentiated effector memory CD45RA+ cells excluded. TCRdb's copy holds only in-frame clones and misses some; the assay was immunoSEQ multiplex PCR. The sample yields over 2 million clones, about 95% seen once. Material: naive CD8+ T cells sorted from blood. The receptors stem from a man aged 18-30 years in good health.

In regard to this clone: Within the sample, other DNA sequences also encode this same CDR3. The chain is built from TRBV11-2 and TRBJ2-7; D remains unclear. Looked up from germline, CDR1 is SGHAT and CDR2 is FQNNGV. Deletions cut 2 bases from V and 5 bases from J, with 7 bases between. The CDR3 has 12 amino acids. The CDR3 loop is CASSLSVHEQYF. CDR3 DNA: TGTGCCAGCAGCTTATCGGTACACGAGCAGTACTTC.

The V gene is TRBV7-9, the J gene TRBJ2-3; D unclear. The V and J ends lost 5 bases and 7 bases respectively, with 7 bases between them. CDR1 SEHNR and CDR2 FQNEAQ come from the germline V gene (reference sequence). The length of the CDR3 is 11 residues. As DNA, the CDR3 is TGTGCCAGCAGCCCCGACTATACGCAGTATTTT. This codes for CASSPDYTQYF.

The J gene is TRBJ1-2, the V gene TRBV27, with D perhaps TRBD1 (5 bases). CDR1 and CDR2 from the germline V gene are MNHEY and SMNVEV (reference sequence). V lost 0 bases, J lost 5 bases, and 19 bases lay in between. This CDR3 is built from 17 residues. The CDR3 region is CASSLSRFQGASYGYTF. As DNA, the CDR3 is TGTGCCAGCAGTTTATCTCGTTTCCAGGGTGCATCGTATGGCTACACCTTC.

CDR3 amino acids: CASSHDLGPDSKETQYF. DNA of the CDR3: TGCGCCAGCAGCCATGATTTGGGGCCGGACAGTAAAGAGACCCAGTACTTC. The rearrangement joins TRBV4-3 to TRBJ2-5; tentative D call: TRBD1 (6 bases). Trimming stripped 3 bases from V and 3 bases from J, with 20 bases between. Germline loops: CDR1 LGHNA, CDR2 YSLEER. The CDR3 contains 17 residues.

The rearrangement uses TRBV29-1 and TRBJ1-1; D ambiguous. Between the trimmed V and J ends, which lost 3 bases and 5 bases, there was a span of 10 bases. This CDR3 contains 12 residues. Germline CDR1 and CDR2: SQVTM and ANQGSEA. CDR3 coding DNA: TGCAGCGTTGAGTCGGTCACGACTGAAGCTTTCTTT. This translates into CSVESVTTEAFF.

This chain joins TRBV27 and TRBJ2-7, with 7 bases identical to TRBD1. The CDR3 runs to 14 residues. The germline V gene encodes CDR1 MNHEY and CDR2 SMNVEV (reference sequence). After removal of 4 bases from V and 2 bases from J, the junction contained 5 bases not matched to a gene. In nucleotides, the CDR3 is TGTGCCAGCAGTTGGACAGGATCAACCTACGAGCAGTACTTC. Translated, it gives CASSWTGSTYEQYF.

The chain links TRBV7-9 to TRBJ2-1, with D perhaps TRBD2 (5 bases). Between the trimmed V and J ends, which lost 4 bases and 7 bases, there was a span of 11 bases. From germline, CDR1 is SEHNR and CDR2 FQNEAQ (reference sequence). The CDR3 spans 13 residues. The CDR3 DNA follows: TGTGCCAGCAGCTCTGTACCGGGAAATGAGCAGTTCTTC. It codes for CASSSVPGNEQFF.

This chain uses TRBV27 with TRBJ1-6; TRBD1 might be the D (6 bases). The germline V gene has CDR1 MNHEY and CDR2 SMNVEV (reference sequence). The CDR3 is made up of 13 amino acids. The V end lost 2 bases, the J end lost 13 bases, and 12 bases lay between the germline ends. CDR3 protein: CASSLSPGAPLHF. As DNA, the CDR3 is TGTGCCAGCAGTTTAAGCCCAGGGGCTCCCCTCCACTTT.

The V gene is TRBV5-6, the J gene TRBJ2-7; perhaps TRBD1 as D (6 bases). Germline loops: CDR1 SGHDT, CDR2 YYEEEE. The CDR3 is 14 residues long. V lost 0 bases and J lost 4, with 11 bases in between. CDR3: CASSLGGHLYEQYF. As DNA, the CDR3 is TGTGCCAGCAGCTTGGGGGGGCACTTGTACGAGCAGTACTTC.

The chain couples TRBV30 to TRBJ1-2; a weak D match, TRBD1 (6 bases). Germline-derived CDR1 and CDR2 are GTSNPN and SVGIG (reference sequence). This CDR3 comprises 13 residues. V lost 8 bases, J lost 2 bases, and 15 bases lay in between. The CDR3, as DNA: TGTGCCCTCTCCCCCGGACAGAACTATGGCTACACCTTC. This gives the protein CALSPGQNYGYTF.

This chain uses TRBV7-9 with TRBJ2-1; TRBD1 aligns across 11 bases. Germline V gene data show CDR1 as SEHNR and CDR2 as FQNEAQ (reference sequence). The CDR3 is 15 residues long. Trimming at V came to 4 bases and at J to 5 bases, leaving 4 bases not matched to a gene. The CDR3 spells CASSWTGGNDNEQFF. The CDR3, as DNA: TGTGCCAGCAGCTGGACAGGGGGCAACGACAATGAGCAGTTCTTC.

This chain connects TRBV6-5 to TRBJ2-1; 8 bases agree with TRBD2. V dropped 2 bases and J dropped 5; count of bases not matched to a gene: 8. Looked up from germline, CDR1 is MNHEY and CDR2 is SVGAGI. The CDR3 has 16 amino acids. The CDR3 loop is CASSYDGLAGNNEQFF. The DNA for the CDR3 is TGTGCCAGCAGTTACGACGGGCTAGCGGGCAACAATGAGCAGTTCTTC.

The genes are TRBV19 and TRBJ2-2; perhaps TRBD1 as D (6 bases). V was trimmed by 8 bases and J by 6 bases, leaving 13 bases between them. Germline values: CDR1 LNHDA, CDR2 SQIVND (reference sequence). This CDR3 comprises 13 residues. The CDR3 sequence: CASSTQGSGELFF. Written as DNA, the CDR3 is TGTGCCAGTTCCACGCAGGGGTCCGGGGAGCTGTTTTTT.

The gene calls are TRBV5-6 and TRBJ1-5; D may be TRBD1 (5 bases). The CDR3 spans 16 residues. V dropped 3 bases and J dropped 5 bases, with 18 bases sitting between them. From germline, CDR1 is SGHDT and CDR2 YYEEEE. The CDR3 DNA reads as TGTGCCAGCAGCTCCCAGGGTGTCGGCCCCCATCAGCCCCAGCATTTT. Translating gives CASSSQGVGPHQPQHF. Combining the CDR3 with reference TRBV5-6 and TRBJ1-5 gives the whole variable domain DAGVTQSPTHLIKTRGQQVTLRCSPKSGHDTVSWYQQALGQGPQFIFQYYEEEERQRGNFPDRFSGHQFPNYSSELNVNALLLGDSALYLCASSSQGVGPHQPQHFGDGTRLSIL.

In its sample, this clone was seen once. This rearrangement joins TRBV4-1 to TRBJ2-7; possible D gene TRBD2, 6 bases. Trimming left V 3 bases short and J 5 bases short, with 11 bases between. The CDR3 length is 13 residues. Germline CDR1 MGHRA, CDR2 YSYEKL. The CDR3 loop reads CASSHKIADEQYF. The CDR3 DNA reads TGCGCCAGCAGCCATAAGATAGCGGACGAGCAGTACTTC.

The rearrangement links TRBV4-3 to TRBJ2-1; D gene unclear. This CDR3 has 17 residues. V dropped 1 base and J dropped 0 bases, with 13 bases sitting between them. CDR1 is LGHNA, CDR2 YSLEER, per germline. The CDR3 nucleotides are TGCGCCAGCAGCCAAGTTTGGGATGCGAACTCCTACAATGAGCAGTTCTTC. This codes for CASSQVWDANSYNEQFF.

The chain carries TRBV28 and TRBJ1-1, with D maybe TRBD1 (5 bases). The V end was cut by 0 bases, the J end by 7 bases, with 9 bases between. This CDR3 contains 13 residues. From germline, CDR1 is MDHEN and CDR2 SYDVKM. CDR3 residues: CASSLWQGLEAFF. The CDR3 DNA is TGTGCCAGCAGTTTATGGCAGGGACTTGAAGCTTTCTTT.

CDR3 sequence reads: CASSEEQGVRHEQYF. DNA of the CDR3: TGTGCCAGCAGTGAAGAACAGGGGGTTCGGCACGAGCAGTACTTC. The chain links TRBV6-1 to TRBJ2-7; 8 bases fit TRBD1. Germline-derived CDR1 and CDR2 are MNHNS and SASEGT. The CDR3 spans 15 residues. V lost 1 base to trimming and J lost 5 bases; unmatched junction nucleotides: 7.

As DNA, the CDR3 is TGTGCCTGGAGTGTCGGGGGGGTCAATGAGCAGTTCTTC. Translation: CAWSVGGVNEQFF. V gene TRBV30 combines with J gene TRBJ2-1, with 8 bases matching TRBD2. CDR3 length: 13 amino acids. Germline-derived CDR1 and CDR2 are GTSNPN and SVGIG (reference sequence). V lost 0 bases and J lost 6; bases outside the gene matches: 1.